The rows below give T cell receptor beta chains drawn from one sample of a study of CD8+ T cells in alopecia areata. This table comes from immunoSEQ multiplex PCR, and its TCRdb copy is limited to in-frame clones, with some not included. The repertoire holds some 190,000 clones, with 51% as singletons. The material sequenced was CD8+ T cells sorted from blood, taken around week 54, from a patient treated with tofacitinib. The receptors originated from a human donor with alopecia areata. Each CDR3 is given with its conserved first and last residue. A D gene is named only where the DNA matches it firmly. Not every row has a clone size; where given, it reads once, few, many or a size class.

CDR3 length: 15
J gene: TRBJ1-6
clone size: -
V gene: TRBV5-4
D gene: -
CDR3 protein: CASSTRGGYNSPLHF
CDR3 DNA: TGTGCCAGCAGCACCCGGGGGGGTTATAATTCACCCCTCCACTTT

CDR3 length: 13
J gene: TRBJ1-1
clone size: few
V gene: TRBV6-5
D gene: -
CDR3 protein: CASSYSEVDEAFF
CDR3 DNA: TGTGCCAGCAGTTACTCGGAGGTAGATGAAGCTTTCTTT

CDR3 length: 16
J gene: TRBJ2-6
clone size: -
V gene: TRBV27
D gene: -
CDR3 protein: CASSLLLGSGANVLTF
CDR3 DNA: TGTGCCAGCAGTCTTCTTCTTGGCTCTGGGGCCAACGTCCTGACTTTC

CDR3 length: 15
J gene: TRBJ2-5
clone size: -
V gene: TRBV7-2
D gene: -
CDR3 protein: CASSLARGGAETQYF
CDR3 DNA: TGTGCCAGCAGCTTAGCGAGGGGGGGGGCAGAGACCCAGTACTTC

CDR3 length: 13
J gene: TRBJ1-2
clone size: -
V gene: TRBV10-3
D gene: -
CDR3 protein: CAISEPLSGGYTF
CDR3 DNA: TGTGCCATCAGTGAGCCGCTTTCGGGTGGCTACACCTTC

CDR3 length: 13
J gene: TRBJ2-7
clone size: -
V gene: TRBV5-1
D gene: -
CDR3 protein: CASSLPGALEQYF
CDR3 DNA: TGCGCCAGCAGCTTGCCCGGGGCCCTCGAGCAGTACTTC

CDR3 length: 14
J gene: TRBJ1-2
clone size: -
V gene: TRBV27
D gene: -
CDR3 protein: CASSSRAGGYGYTF
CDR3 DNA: TGTGCCAGCAGTTCCAGGGCGGGGGGCTATGGCTACACCTTC

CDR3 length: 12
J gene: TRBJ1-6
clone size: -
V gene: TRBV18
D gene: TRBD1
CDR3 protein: CASSYDRESLHF
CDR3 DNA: TGTGCCAGCTCATATGACAGGGAAAGTCTCCACTTT

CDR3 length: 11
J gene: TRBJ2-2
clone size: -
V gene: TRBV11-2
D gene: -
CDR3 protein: CASSPTGELFF
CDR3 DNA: TGTGCCAGCAGCCCCACCGGGGAGCTGTTTTTT

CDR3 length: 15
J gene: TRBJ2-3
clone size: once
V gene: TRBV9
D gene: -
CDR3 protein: CASSGRVVGTDTQYF
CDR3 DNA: TGTGCCAGCAGCGGGCGAGTGGTTGGCACAGATACGCAGTATTTT

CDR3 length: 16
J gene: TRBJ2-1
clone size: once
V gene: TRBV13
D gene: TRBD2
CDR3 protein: CASSSIAGGTYNEQFF
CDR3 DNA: TGTGCCAGCAGCTCTATAGCGGGGGGTACCTACAATGAGCAGTTCTTC

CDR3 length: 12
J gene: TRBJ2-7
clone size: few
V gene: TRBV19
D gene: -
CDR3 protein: CASSALPGEQYF
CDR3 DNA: TGTGCCAGTAGTGCCCTACCGGGCGAGCAGTACTTC

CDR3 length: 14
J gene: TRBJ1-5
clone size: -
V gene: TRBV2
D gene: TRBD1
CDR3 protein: CASSGTGGRQPQHF
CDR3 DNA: TGTGCCAGCAGCGGGACAGGGGGTCGGCAGCCCCAGCATTTT

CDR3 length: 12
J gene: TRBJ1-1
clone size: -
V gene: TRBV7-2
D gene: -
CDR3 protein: CASSLGTSEAFF
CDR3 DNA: TGTGCCAGCAGCCTAGGGACTTCTGAAGCTTTCTTT

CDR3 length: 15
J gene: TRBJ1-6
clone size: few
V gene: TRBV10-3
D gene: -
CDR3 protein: CAIMRELTSDSPLHF
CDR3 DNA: TGTGCCATCATGAGGGAGTTGACGTCGGATTCACCCCTCCACTTT

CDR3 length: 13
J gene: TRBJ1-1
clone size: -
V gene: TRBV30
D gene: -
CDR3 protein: CAWSIFGNTEAFF
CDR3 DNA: TGTGCCTGGAGTATCTTCGGCAACACTGAAGCTTTCTTT

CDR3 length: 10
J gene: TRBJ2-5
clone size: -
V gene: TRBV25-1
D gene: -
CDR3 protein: CATSLETQYF
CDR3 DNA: TGTGCCACCAGCCTAGAGACCCAGTACTTC

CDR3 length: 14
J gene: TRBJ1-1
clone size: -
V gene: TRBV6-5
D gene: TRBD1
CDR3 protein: CASSYGQGNTEAFF
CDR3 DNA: TGTGCCAGCAGTTATGGACAGGGTAACACTGAAGCTTTCTTT

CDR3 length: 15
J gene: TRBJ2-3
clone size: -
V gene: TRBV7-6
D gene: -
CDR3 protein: CASSSLGGLPDTQYF
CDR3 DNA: TGTGCCAGCAGCTCCCTGGGGGGGCTCCCAGATACGCAGTATTTT

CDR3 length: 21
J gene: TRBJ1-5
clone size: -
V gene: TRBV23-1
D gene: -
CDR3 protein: CASTNAAHGGRPHNTNQPQHF
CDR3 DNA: TGCGCCAGCACCAACGCGGCTCACGGAGGGCGCCCGCATAATACCAATCAGCCCCAGCATTTT